Here is one TCR beta chain with its context. Germline values: CDR1 SGHTA, CDR2 FQGNSA. The CDR3 length is 15 residues. The trim removed 5 bases at V and 2 bases at J, leaving 6 bases unmatched. Original data processing: Nucleated cell number was recorded as an estimate derived from reference gene primer amplification. Repertoires were generated with immunoSEQ multiplex PCR, while TCRdb's copy carries only in-frame clones and drops some. V and J calls and clone size follow that table, whereas D and trimming were derived from the DNA. Of 120,000 to 150,000 clones detected, roughly 81% appear once; the ten largest clones hold about 2.5%. This sample was taken from a study of blood T cell repertoires in COVID-19. Study context: Collection of acute and convalescent COVID-19 samples took place in the United States, Italy and Spain.

The sequencing input was peripheral blood. The chain combines TRBV7-2 with TRBJ1-3, with 7 bases identical to TRBD1. The clonotype comes from a human donor with acute or convalescent COVID-19. The donor label of this sample is uncertain. The chain's CDR3 is CASSPMTGTGNTIYF. DNA of the CDR3: TGTGCCAGCAGCCCAATGACAGGGACTGGAAACACCATATATTTT.